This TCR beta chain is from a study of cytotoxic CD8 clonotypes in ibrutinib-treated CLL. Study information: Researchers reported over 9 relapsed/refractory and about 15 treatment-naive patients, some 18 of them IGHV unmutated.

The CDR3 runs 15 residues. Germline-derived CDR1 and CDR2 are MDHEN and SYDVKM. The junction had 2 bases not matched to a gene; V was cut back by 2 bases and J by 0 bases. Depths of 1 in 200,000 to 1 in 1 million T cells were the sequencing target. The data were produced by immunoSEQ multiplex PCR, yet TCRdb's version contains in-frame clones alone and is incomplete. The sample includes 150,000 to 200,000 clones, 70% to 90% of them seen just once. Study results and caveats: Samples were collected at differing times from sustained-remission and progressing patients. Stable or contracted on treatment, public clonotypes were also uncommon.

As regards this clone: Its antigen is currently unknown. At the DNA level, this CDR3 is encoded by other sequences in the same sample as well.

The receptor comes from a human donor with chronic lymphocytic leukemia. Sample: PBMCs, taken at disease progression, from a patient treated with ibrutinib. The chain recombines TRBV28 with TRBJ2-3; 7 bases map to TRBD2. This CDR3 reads CASSLPSGSTDTQYF. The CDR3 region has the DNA TGTGCCAGCAGTTTACCTAGCGGAAGCACAGATACGCAGTATTTT.